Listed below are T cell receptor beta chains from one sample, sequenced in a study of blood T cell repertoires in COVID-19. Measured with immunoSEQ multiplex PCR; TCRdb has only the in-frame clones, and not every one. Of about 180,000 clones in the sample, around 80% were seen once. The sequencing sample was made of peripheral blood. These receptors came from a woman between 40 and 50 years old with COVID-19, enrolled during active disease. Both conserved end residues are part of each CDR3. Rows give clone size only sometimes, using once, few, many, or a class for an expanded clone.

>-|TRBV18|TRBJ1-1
CASSPGGTGSEAFF
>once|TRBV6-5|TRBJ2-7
CASRSGTSGSDEQYF
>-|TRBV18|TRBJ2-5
CASSPSARTAVETQYF
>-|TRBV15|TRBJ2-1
CATSRAGTGFNEQFF
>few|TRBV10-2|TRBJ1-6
CASSGTGTVNSPLHF
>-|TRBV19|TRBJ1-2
CASSILISREDGYTF
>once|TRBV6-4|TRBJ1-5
CASSEGANQPQHF
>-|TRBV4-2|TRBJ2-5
CASSQDRKGARGETQYF
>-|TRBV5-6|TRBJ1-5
CASSQTMKGHEPQHF
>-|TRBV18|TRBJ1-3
CASSPKAAHSGNTIYF
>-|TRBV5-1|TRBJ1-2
CASSPSGHGGYGYTF
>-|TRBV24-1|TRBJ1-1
CATSDLRQGSTEAFF
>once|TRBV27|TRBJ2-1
CASSQGASGSYNEQFF
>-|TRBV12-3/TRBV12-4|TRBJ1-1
CASTNEVNTEAFF
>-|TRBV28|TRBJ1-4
CASSPGTGVEKLFF
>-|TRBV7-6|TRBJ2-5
CASSLAGETQYF
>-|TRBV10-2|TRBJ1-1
CASSNGQGGNTEAFF
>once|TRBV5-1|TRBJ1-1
CASSLATEAFF
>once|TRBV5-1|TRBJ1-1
CASRSKRQAFF
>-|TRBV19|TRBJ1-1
CASSMTGNTEAFF
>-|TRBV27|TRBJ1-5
CASSFGRDQPQHF
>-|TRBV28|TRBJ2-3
CASSPMGGGTTDTQYF